The sample holds many counts of the clone carrying this T cell receptor beta chain. What it recognizes is unknown. Per the germline V gene, CDR1 is LNHDA and CDR2 is SQIVND (reference sequence). The CDR3 covers 16 residues. Trimming left V 4 bases short and J 3 bases short, with 16 bases between. TCRdb redid the calling of the 5' RACE reads with MiXCR, one entry per CDR3 protein. The sample shows 700,000 or so distinct CDR3 sequences, around a fifth of them seen only once. This entry comes from a study of CD8 T cells in ankylosing spondylitis. Study-wide findings and caveats: About 8 highly homologous variants formed a TCR beta motif that appeared characteristic of ankylosing spondylitis blood. CD8+ by phenotype, disease-linked clones were relatively rare in peripheral blood. Previous work reported some of these motif variants in the synovial fluid and blood of reactive arthritis.

The source material was blood, either unsorted or a sorted T cell fraction (not recorded which). This receptor was identified in a male donor with ankylosing spondylitis. This chain uses TRBV19 with TRBJ1-5; possibly TRBD1 for D (5 bases). Written as DNA, the CDR3 is TGTGCCAGTAGTAACAGACAGCGGCAACTCAATCAGCCCCAGCATTTT. It codes for CASSNRQRQLNQPQHF.